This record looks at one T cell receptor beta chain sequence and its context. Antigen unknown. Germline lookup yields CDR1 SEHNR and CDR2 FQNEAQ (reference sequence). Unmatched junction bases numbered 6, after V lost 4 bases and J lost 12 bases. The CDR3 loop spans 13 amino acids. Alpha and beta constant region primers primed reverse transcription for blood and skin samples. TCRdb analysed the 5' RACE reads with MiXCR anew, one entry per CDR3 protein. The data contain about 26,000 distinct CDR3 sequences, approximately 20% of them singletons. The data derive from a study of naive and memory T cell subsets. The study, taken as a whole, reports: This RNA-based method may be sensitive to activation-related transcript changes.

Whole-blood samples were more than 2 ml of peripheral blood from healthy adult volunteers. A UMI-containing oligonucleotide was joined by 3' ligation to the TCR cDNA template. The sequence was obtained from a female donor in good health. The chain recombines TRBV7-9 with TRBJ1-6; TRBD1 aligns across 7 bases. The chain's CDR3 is CASSSGTAKPLHF. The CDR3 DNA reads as TGTGCCAGCAGCTCCGGGACAGCGAAACCCCTCCACTTT.